The T cell receptor beta chain under discussion was sequenced for a study of cytomegalovirus exposure and HLA in healthy donors. The PCR contained 60 Vbeta and 13 Jbeta primers. Libraries were prepared by immunoSEQ multiplex PCR; TCRdb keeps only in-frame clonotypes and omits some of them. The sample table includes under 130,000 clones. CDR3 length: 15 amino acids. Germline V gene lookup returns CDR1 MNHNS and CDR2 SASEGT. V was cut by 2 bases and J by 1 base, with 12 bases left in between. The sample consisted of PBMCs. The TCR originated in a man aged 40-49 years in good health and CMV-seronegative. V usage is TRBV6-1 and J usage is TRBJ2-7; unclear D gene. CDR3 residues: CASSEQVPGSYEQYF. In DNA form, the CDR3 reads TGTGCCAGCAGTGAACAGGTTCCAGGTTCCTACGAGCAGTACTTC.